This T cell receptor beta chain was profiled in a study of blood T cell repertoires in COVID-19. Turning to the study itself: COVID-19 samples collected from the United States, Italy and Spain covered acute and convalescent phases.

In this sample, this clone turned up once. The CDR3 totals 13 residues. Per the germline V gene, CDR1 is SQVTM and CDR2 is ANQGSEA. V trimming: 6 bases; J trimming: 4 bases; junction bases outside the gene matches: 4. Profiling relied on immunoSEQ multiplex PCR, and the TCRdb table lists in-frame clones only, not all of them. The table shows some 340,000 clones, with around 88% occurring only once. This TCR came from a man aged 25 to 40 with active or convalescent COVID-19. The chain recombines TRBV29-1 with TRBJ1-4; 8 nucleotides line up with TRBD1. The sample was peripheral blood. The CDR3 reads CSVRDRYNEKLFF. The DNA of the CDR3 is TGCAGCGTCCGGGACAGGTATAATGAAAAACTGTTTTTT.